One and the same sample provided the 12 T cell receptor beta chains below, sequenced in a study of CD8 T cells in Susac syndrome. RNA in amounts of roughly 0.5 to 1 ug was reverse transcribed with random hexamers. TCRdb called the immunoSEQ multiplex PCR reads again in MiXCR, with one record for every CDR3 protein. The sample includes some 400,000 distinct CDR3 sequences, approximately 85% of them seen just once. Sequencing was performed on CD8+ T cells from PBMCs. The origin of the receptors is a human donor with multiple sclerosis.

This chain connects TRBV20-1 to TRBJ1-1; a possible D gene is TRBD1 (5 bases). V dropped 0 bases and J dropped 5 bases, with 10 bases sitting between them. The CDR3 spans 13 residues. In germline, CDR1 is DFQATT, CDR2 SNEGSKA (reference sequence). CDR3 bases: TGCAGTGCTAGAGATCTAAGGGGAACTGAAGCTTTCTTT. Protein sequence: CSARDLRGTEAFF.

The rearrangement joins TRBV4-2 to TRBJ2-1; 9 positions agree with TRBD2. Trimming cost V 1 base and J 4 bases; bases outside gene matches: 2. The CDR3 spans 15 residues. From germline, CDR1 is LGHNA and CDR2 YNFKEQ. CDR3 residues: CASSQASGEYNEQFF. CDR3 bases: TGTGCCAGCAGCCAAGCTAGCGGGGAATACAATGAGCAGTTCTTC.

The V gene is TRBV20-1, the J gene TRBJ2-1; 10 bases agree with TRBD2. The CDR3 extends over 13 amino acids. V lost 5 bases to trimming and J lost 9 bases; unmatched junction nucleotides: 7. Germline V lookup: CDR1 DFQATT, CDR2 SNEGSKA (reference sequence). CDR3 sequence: CSALSGRFGEQFF. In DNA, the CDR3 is TGCAGTGCTCTTAGCGGGAGGTTCGGTGAGCAGTTCTTC.

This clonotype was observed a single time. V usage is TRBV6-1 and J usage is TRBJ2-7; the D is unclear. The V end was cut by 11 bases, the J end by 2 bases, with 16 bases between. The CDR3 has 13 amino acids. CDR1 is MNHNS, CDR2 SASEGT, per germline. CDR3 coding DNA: TGTGCCCTAGTCGGGCGTTCAACCTACGAGCAGTACTTC. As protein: CALVGRSTYEQYF.

The CDR3 sequence: CASSDLTGTDEQYF. CDR3 sequence (DNA): TGCGCCAGCAGTGACCTGACAGGGACGGACGAGCAGTACTTC. The chain couples TRBV10-2 to TRBJ2-7, with TRBD1 matching over 7 bases. V dropped 3 bases and J dropped 5; count of bases not matched to a gene: 7. The germline CDR1 and CDR2 sequences are WSHSY and SAAADI. CDR3 length: 14 residues.

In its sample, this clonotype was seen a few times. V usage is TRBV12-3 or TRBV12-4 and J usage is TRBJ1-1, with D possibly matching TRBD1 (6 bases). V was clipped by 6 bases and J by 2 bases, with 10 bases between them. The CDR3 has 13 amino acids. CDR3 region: CASRTGANTEAFF. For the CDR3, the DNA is TGTGCCAGCAGGACAGGAGCTAACACTGAAGCTTTCTTT.

The CDR3 DNA reads as TGTGCCAGCAGTTACGAGGGGGGTCAGCCCCAGCATTTT. Its translation: CASSYEGGQPQHF. V usage is TRBV6-5 and J usage is TRBJ1-5; D is possibly TRBD1 (6 bases). CDR3 length: 13 residues. The V end lost 2 bases, the J end lost 6 bases, and 8 bases lay between the germline ends. Germline CDR1 MNHEY, CDR2 SVGAGI.

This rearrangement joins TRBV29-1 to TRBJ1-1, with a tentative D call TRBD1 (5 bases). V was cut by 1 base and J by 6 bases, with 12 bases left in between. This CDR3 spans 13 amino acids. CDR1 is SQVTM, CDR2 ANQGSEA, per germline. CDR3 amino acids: CSVEGTGESEAFF. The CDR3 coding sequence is TGCAGCGTTGAAGGAACAGGCGAATCTGAAGCTTTCTTT.

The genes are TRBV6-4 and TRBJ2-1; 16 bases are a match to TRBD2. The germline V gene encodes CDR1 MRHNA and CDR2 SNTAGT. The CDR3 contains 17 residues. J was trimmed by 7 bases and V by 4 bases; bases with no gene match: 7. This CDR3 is CASSGGTSGGAANEQFF. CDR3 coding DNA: TGTGCCAGCAGTGGAGGGACTAGCGGGGGGGCAGCGAATGAGCAGTTCTTC.

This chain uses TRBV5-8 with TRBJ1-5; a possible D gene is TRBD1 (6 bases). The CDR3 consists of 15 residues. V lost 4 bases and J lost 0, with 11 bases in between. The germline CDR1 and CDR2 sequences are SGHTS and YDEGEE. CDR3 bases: TGTGCCAGCAGCACAGGGAAGTATAGCAATCAGCCCCAGCATTTT. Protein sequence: CASSTGKYSNQPQHF. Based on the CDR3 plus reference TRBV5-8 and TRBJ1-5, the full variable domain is EAGVTQSPTHLIKTRGQQATLRCSPISGHTSVYWYQQALGLGLQFLLWYDEGEERNRGNFPPRFSGRQFPNYSSELNVNALELEDSALYLCASSTGKYSNQPQHFGDGTRLSIL.

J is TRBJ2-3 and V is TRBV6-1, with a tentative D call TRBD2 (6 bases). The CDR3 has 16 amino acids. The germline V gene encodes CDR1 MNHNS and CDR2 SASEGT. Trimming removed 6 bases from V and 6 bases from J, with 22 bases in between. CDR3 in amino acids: CASSPFGGVETDTQYF. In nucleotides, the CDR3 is TGTGCCAGCAGCCCCTTCGGGGGAGTAGAAACGGATACGCAGTATTTT.

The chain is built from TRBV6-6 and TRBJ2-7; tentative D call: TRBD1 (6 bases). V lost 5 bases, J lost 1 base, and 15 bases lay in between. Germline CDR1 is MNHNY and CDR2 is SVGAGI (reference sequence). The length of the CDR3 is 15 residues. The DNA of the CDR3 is TGTGCCAGCAGTCCTCCGGGACACGGGTCCTACGAGCAGTACTTC. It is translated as CASSPPGHGSYEQYF.